This T cell receptor (beta chain) was recovered during a study of blood T cell repertoires in COVID-19. On the study more broadly: Samples came from the United States, Italy and Spain, spanning acute and convalescent COVID-19.

Those who participated ranged in age from roughly 18 to 100 years and resided in 20 to 25 US areas. Researchers sorted participants into cohorts using their self-reported clinical history. V dropped 8 bases and J dropped 0; count of bases not matched to a gene: 9. This CDR3 is 15 amino acids long. CDR1 and CDR2 from the germline V gene are MNHEY and SVGAGI. In the source study's methods: Scientists estimated how many nucleated cells there were by amplifying reference gene primers. Sequencing was performed with immunoSEQ multiplex PCR; in TCRdb, only in-frame clones are kept and a portion is missing. The DNA gave D and trimming, while V, J and clone size come from that table. Here the sample spans roughly 140,000 clones, approximately 79% being singletons.

Input material: PBMCs or T cells enriched from blood (not recorded which). The chain uses TRBV6-5 and TRBJ2-7; 8 positions match TRBD1. The clonotype comes from a man aged 45-60 years who had recovered from COVID-19. The CDR3 sequence is CASGNLGQVSYEQYF. CDR3 nucleotide sequence: TGTGCCAGCGGAAACCTGGGACAGGTCTCCTACGAGCAGTACTTC.